The 7 T cell receptor beta chains listed next were all sequenced from one sample in a study of neurological immune-mediated disorders (dated by TCRdb to about 2019). The time point label, as the study defines it: longitudinal time-point 1 (baseline). Library preparation used 5' RACE. The sequencer was an Illumina HiSeq 2500. TCRdb handled the public reads itself, with Q25 trimming in fastp and clone calling in MiXCR, and kept productive beta chains. Every CDR3 protein is listed once, alongside the most common genes and DNA of its rows. The sample has tens of thousands of distinct CDR3 sequences on record, under 4% of them singletons. The top ten hold around 8% of the sample. The sample was PBMCs. These receptors all come from a woman in her sixties with multiple sclerosis.

This clonotype has at least ten counts. This chain connects TRBV5-1 to TRBJ2-3; the D is unclear. Germline loops: CDR1 SGHRS, CDR2 YFSETQ. The ends were cut back, 0 bases at V and 1 base at J, with 6 bases in the middle. The length of the CDR3 is 14 residues. CDR3 amino acids: CASSLELGTDTQYF. DNA for the CDR3: TGCGCCAGCAGCTTGGAGCTGGGCACAGATACGCAGTATTTT.

Within the sample, this clonotype is medium-sized. The chain employs TRBV20-1 and TRBJ2-2; D is perhaps TRBD1 or TRBD2 (5 bases each). The CDR3 is 16 amino acids. Trimming shortened V by 5 bases and J by 4 bases, and 20 bases separated the two germline ends. Germline V gene data show CDR1 as DFQATT and CDR2 as SNEGSKA (reference sequence). CDR3 sequence (DNA): TGCAGTGCTCAGCCATTGGGGGAGCTACGCACCGGGGAGCTGTTTTTT. This translates into CSAQPLGELRTGELFF.

The table lists this clonotype with many counts. The chain is built from TRBV30 and TRBJ1-1; no firm D call. Germline V gene lookup returns CDR1 GTSNPN and CDR2 SVGIG (reference sequence). The CDR3 consists of 13 residues. Trimming took 8 bases from V and 1 from J, leaving 14 bases between them. CDR3 in amino acids: CARSAERNTEAFF. The CDR3 nucleotides read TGTGCCCGGTCCGCCGAAAGGAACACTGAAGCTTTCTTT.

In this sample, this clonotype turned up many times. The chain recombines TRBV6-2 or TRBV6-3 with TRBJ1-2; possible D gene TRBD1, 5 bases. The CDR3 consists of 12 residues. Germline CDR1 MNHEY, CDR2 SVGEGT. The V gene lost 4 bases and the J gene lost 6 bases, with 9 bases spanning the gap. The chain's CDR3 is CASSSPGDGYTF. CDR3 DNA sequence: TGTGCCAGCAGTTCTCCGGGGGATGGCTACACCTTC.

This clonotype came up many times. The chain joins TRBV5-1 to TRBJ2-7, with TRBD1 identical over 11 bases. Germline V gene sequence: CDR1 SGHRS, CDR2 YFSETQ. The V gene end was trimmed by 0 bases and the J gene end by 7 bases; junction bases not matched to a gene: 6. This CDR3 region has 15 residues. CDR3 sequence (DNA): TGCGCCAGCAGCTTGGAAGGACAGGGGGCGAGGGAGCAGTACTTC. It encodes CASSLEGQGAREQYF.

Many counts were recorded for this clonotype. The chain has TRBV20-1 and TRBJ2-1, with TRBD2 as a possible D gene (5 bases). With 6 bases removed from V and 0 bases from J, the gap between germline ends came to 15 bases. Germline V gene lookup returns CDR1 DFQATT and CDR2 SNEGSKA (reference sequence). The length of the CDR3 is 15 residues. The CDR3 region has the DNA TGCAGTGCCACCCGAGCGGCGGGCTCCTACAATGAGCAGTTCTTC. Translating gives CSATRAAGSYNEQFF.

This clonotype was found many times. As DNA, the CDR3 is TGTGCCAGCAGCTTTTGGGCGGGAACCGATCAGCCCCAGCATTTT. This encodes CASSFWAGTDQPQHF. J is TRBJ1-5 and V is TRBV5-6; no definite D call. Trimming stripped 2 bases from V and 5 bases from J, with 14 bases between. Germline lookup yields CDR1 SGHDT and CDR2 YYEEEE. This CDR3 has 15 amino acids.